The 14 T cell receptor beta chains reported below all come from one sample, sequenced in a study of cytomegalovirus exposure and HLA in healthy donors. 13 Jbeta primers and 60 Vbeta primers were used for the PCR. Measured with immunoSEQ multiplex PCR; TCRdb has only the in-frame clones, and not every one. The sample has more than 100,000 clones, roughly three fifths seen once. The sample comprised PBMCs. The source of these receptors is a woman in her thirties or forties in good health and CMV-seronegative.

V is TRBV6-1 and J is TRBJ2-1, with 8 bases aligning to TRBD2. The CDR3 runs to 13 residues. V lost 8 bases, J lost 9 bases, and 9 bases stayed unmatched. From germline, CDR1 is MNHNS and CDR2 SASEGT. This CDR3 reads CASDTGGLVEQFF. The DNA of the CDR3 is TGTGCCAGCGACACGGGGGGGCTTGTTGAGCAGTTCTTC.

The chain links TRBV6-6 to TRBJ2-2; D is unresolved. Germline V gene data show CDR1 as MNHNY and CDR2 as SVGAGI (reference sequence). CDR3 length: 11 amino acids. Trimming shortened V by 4 bases and J by 6 bases, and 3 bases separated the two germline ends. The CDR3 bases are TGTGCCAGCAGTTCCGCCGGGGAGCTGTTTTTT. Residues: CASSSAGELFF.

This clone was detected only a few times. This chain connects TRBV10-1 to TRBJ1-1, with 7 bases lining up with TRBD1. The CDR3 loop spans 15 amino acids. Trimming cost V 5 bases and J 6 bases; bases outside gene matches: 12. Germline loops: CDR1 WNHNN, CDR2 SYGVQD (reference sequence). CDR3 DNA sequence: TGCGCCAGCAGTCTGACACAGGGGTTGGGGGCTGAAGCTTTCTTT. This translates into CASSLTQGLGAEAFF.

This chain uses TRBV5-1 with TRBJ2-5, with 8 bases lining up with TRBD2. The CDR3 contains 16 residues. CDR1 is SGHRS and CDR2 is YFSETQ in the germline V gene. The V segment lost 2 bases and the J segment 2 bases; nucleotides outside the gene matches: 8. The CDR3 DNA reads as TGCGCCAGCAGCTTCATGGGGCGGGGGGAGCAAGAGACCCAGTACTTC. Protein sequence: CASSFMGRGEQETQYF.

The chain employs TRBV2 and TRBJ1-3; no definite D call. The germline V gene encodes CDR1 SNHLY and CDR2 FYNNEI. The V end was cut by 7 bases, the J end by 4 bases, with 14 bases between. The CDR3 length is 14 residues. DNA of the CDR3: TGTGCCAGCACATTATACGGGGTCGGAAACACCATATATTTT. Translation: CASTLYGVGNTIYF.

This rearrangement joins TRBV5-4 to TRBJ2-2, with 7 bases lining up with TRBD2. The CDR3 spans 14 residues. V shed 0 bases and J 5 bases; nucleotides not matched to a gene: 1. Germline V gives CDR1 SGHNT, CDR2 YYREEE (reference sequence). The CDR3 coding sequence is TGTGCCAGCAGCTTGGCCGGGGGGACCGGGGAGCTGTTTTTT. Translated, it gives CASSLAGGTGELFF.

This clone has only a few counts. The rearrangement uses TRBV30 and TRBJ2-3, with 7 nucleotides matching TRBD1. CDR1 and CDR2 from the germline V gene are GTSNPN and SVGIG (reference sequence). The length of the CDR3 is 12 residues. V trimming: 1 base; J trimming: 8 bases; junction bases outside the gene matches: 3. The chain's CDR3 is CAWSADRATQYF. The CDR3, as DNA: TGTGCCTGGAGTGCCGACAGGGCTACGCAGTATTTT.

This chain connects TRBV7-2 to TRBJ1-5; 8 nucleotides agree with TRBD1. The CDR3 runs 14 residues. CDR1 and CDR2 from the germline V gene are SGHTA and FQGNSA. Trimming at V came to 3 bases and at J to 7 bases, leaving 5 bases not matched to a gene. This CDR3 is CASSFQGAGQPQHF. The DNA for the CDR3 is TGTGCCAGCAGCTTTCAGGGGGCTGGACAGCCCCAGCATTTT.

The gene calls are TRBV30 and TRBJ1-5, with no clear D. CDR1 is GTSNPN, CDR2 SVGIG, per germline (reference sequence). The CDR3 is 13 amino acids. Trimming left V 1 base short and J 7 bases short, with 11 bases between. For the CDR3, the DNA is TGTGCCTGGAGTGAAGTCGCGGGCCAGCCCCAGCATTTT. As protein: CAWSEVAGQPQHF.

The chain links TRBV5-1 to TRBJ2-3, with 11 bases lining up with TRBD2. This CDR3 is built from 16 residues. V dropped 1 base and J dropped 6; count of bases not matched to a gene: 7. The germline CDR1 and CDR2 sequences are SGHRS and YFSETQ. CDR3 bases: TGCGCCAGCAGCTTGCCTCTAGCGGGGGGCCGGGATACGCAGTATTTT. It specifies CASSLPLAGGRDTQYF.

The chain joins TRBV4-3 to TRBJ2-3; perhaps TRBD1 as D (6 bases). This CDR3 is built from 16 residues. Trimming removed 0 bases from V and 0 bases from J, with 10 bases in between. Germline V gene data show CDR1 as LGHNA and CDR2 as YSLEER. CDR3 coding DNA: TGCGCCAGCAGCCAAGAGAGGGGGTTAAGCACAGATACGCAGTATTTT. As protein: CASSQERGLSTDTQYF.

This clone showed up just a few times. The rearrangement joins TRBV19 to TRBJ2-3; D gene unclear. Trimming took 4 bases from V and 6 from J, leaving 14 bases between them. Germline values: CDR1 LNHDA, CDR2 SQIVND (reference sequence). The CDR3 covers 14 residues. This CDR3 reads CASSTLTNRDTQYF. CDR3 nucleotides: TGTGCCAGTAGTACTCTAACCAATCGGGATACGCAGTATTTT.

The V gene is TRBV6-4, the J gene TRBJ1-2; 11 positions agree with TRBD1. Germline V CDR1 and CDR2: MRHNA, SNTAGT. There are 15 residues in the CDR3. Trimming removed 5 bases from V and 8 bases from J; junction bases left unmatched: 10. The CDR3 coding sequence is TGTGCCAGCAGTTCCGGGACAGGGGGGACGGGCGGCTACACCTTC. It codes for CASSSGTGGTGGYTF.

CDR3 DNA: TGTGCCAGCAGTTCCCCAGGGGCCCCTGAAGCTTTCTTT. Amino acid sequence: CASSSPGAPEAFF. The genes are TRBV6-5 and TRBJ1-1, with D perhaps matching TRBD1 (6 bases). The CDR3 covers 13 residues. Trimming cost V 4 bases and J 6 bases, with 12 bases left between them. CDR1 and CDR2 (germline): MNHEY, SVGAGI.